This T cell receptor beta chain was found in a study of blood T cell repertoires in COVID-19. For the study at large: COVID-19 samples, acute and convalescent, were from the United States, Italy and Spain.

In the authors' methods: Quantification of nucleated cells was approximated via reference gene primer amplification. Profiling relied on immunoSEQ multiplex PCR, and the TCRdb table lists in-frame clones only, not all of them. D and trimming were read from the DNA, whereas the V and J calls and clone size are those reported in that table. Among under 300,000 clones listed, about 76% were seen once. V lost 0 bases and J lost 3; bases outside the gene matches: 9. The CDR3 spans 17 residues. Germline CDR1 KGHSH, CDR2 LQKENI. The chain uses TRBV18 and TRBJ1-1; 8 nucleotides agree with TRBD1. The source material was peripheral blood. The source is a woman in her sixties or seventies with active or convalescent COVID-19. The CDR3 loop is CASSPPGRGLGDTEAFF. The DNA of the CDR3 is TGTGCCAGCTCACCACCTGGCAGGGGGCTCGGGGACACTGAAGCTTTCTTT. Using reference TRBV18 and TRBJ1-1 for the parts outside the CDR3, the full variable domain is NAGVMQNPRHLVRRRGQEARLRCSPMKGHSHVYWYRQLPEEGLKFMVYLQKENIIDESGMPKERFSAEFPKEGPSILRIQQVVRGDSAAYFCASSPPGRGLGDTEAFFGQGTRLTVV.